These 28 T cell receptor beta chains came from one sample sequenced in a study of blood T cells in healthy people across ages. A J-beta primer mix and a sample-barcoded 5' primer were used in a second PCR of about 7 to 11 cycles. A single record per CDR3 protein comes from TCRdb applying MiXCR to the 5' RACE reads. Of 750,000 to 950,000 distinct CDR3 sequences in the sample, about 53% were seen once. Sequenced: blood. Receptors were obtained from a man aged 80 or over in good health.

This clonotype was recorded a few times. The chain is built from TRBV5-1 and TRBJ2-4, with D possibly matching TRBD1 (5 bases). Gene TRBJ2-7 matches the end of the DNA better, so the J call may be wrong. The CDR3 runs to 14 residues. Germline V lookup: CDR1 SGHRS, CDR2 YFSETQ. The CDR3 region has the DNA TGCGCCAGCAGATTAGACAGTGAACCCTACGAGCAGTACTTC. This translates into CASRLDSEPYEQYF.

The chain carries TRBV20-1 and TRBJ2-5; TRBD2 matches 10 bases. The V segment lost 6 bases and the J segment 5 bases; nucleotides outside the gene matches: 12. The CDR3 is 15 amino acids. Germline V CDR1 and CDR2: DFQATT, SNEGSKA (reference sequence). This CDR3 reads CSAVLAAGGGETQYF. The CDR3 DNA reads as TGCAGTGCGGTACTAGCAGCGGGAGGGGGGGAGACCCAGTACTTC.

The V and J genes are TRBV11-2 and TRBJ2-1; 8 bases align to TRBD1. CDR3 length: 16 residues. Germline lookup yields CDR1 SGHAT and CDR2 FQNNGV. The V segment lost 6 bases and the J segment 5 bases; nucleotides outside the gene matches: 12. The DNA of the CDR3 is TGTGCCAGCAGGACGATCCAGGGGGCATGGAACAATGAGCAGTTCTTC. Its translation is CASRTIQGAWNNEQFF. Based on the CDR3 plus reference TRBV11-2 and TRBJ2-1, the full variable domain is EAGVAQSPRYKIIEKRQSVAFWCNPISGHATLYWYQQILGQGPKLLIQFQNNGVVDDSQLPKDRFSAERLKGVDSTLKIQPAKLEDSAVYLCASRTIQGAWNNEQFFGPGTRLTVL.

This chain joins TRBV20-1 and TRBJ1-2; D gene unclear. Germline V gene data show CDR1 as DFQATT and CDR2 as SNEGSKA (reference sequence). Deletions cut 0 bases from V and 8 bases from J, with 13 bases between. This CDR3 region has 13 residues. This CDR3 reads CSARDGPVKGYTF. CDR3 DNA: TGCAGTGCTAGAGATGGACCGGTAAAAGGCTACACCTTC.

The CDR3 DNA reads as TGTGCCCGCGCGGGGTCACTGGAAGCTTTCTTT. As protein: CARAGSLEAFF. The chain combines TRBV6-5 with TRBJ1-1; D call uncertain. Looked up from germline, CDR1 is MNHEY and CDR2 is SVGAGI. The V gene lost 11 bases and the J gene lost 8 bases, with 15 bases spanning the gap. This CDR3 is built from 11 residues.

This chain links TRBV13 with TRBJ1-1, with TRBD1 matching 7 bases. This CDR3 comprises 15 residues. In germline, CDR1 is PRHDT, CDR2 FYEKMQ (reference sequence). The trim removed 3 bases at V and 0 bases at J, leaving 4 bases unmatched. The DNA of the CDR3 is TGTGCCAGCAGCTTGTCAGGGGGATTGAACACTGAAGCTTTCTTT. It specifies CASSLSGGLNTEAFF.

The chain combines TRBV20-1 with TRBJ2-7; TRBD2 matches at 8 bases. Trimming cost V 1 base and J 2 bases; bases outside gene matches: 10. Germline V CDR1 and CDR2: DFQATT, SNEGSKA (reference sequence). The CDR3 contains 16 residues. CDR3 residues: CSARGGRAGGTYEQYF. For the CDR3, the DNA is TGCAGTGCTAGAGGAGGGAGGGCGGGGGGTACCTACGAGCAGTACTTC.

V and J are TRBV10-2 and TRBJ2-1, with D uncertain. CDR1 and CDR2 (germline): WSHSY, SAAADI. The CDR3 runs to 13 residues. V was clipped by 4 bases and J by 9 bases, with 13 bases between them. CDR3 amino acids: CASSVVNAGEQFF. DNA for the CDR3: TGCGCCAGCAGTGTCGTCAATGCCGGTGAGCAGTTCTTC.

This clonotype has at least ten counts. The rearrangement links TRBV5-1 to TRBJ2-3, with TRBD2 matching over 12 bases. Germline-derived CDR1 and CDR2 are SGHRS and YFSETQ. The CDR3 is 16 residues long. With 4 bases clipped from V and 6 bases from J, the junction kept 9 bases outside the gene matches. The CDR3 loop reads CASSTPTSGSTDTQYF. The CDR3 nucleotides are TGCGCCAGCAGCACCCCGACTAGCGGGAGTACTGATACGCAGTATTTT. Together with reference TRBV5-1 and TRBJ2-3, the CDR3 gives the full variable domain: KAGVTQTPRYLIKTRGQQVTLSCSPISGHRSVSWYQQTPGQGLQFLFEYFSETQRNKGNFPGRFSGRQFSNSRSEMNVSTLELGDSALYLCASSTPTSGSTDTQYFGPGTRLTVL.

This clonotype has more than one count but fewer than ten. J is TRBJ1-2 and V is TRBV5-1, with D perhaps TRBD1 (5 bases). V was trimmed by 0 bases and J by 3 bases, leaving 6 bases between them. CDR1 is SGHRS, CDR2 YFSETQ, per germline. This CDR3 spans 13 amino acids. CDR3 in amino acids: CASSLGDYYGYTF. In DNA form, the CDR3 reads TGCGCCAGCAGCTTGGGGGACTACTATGGCTACACCTTC.

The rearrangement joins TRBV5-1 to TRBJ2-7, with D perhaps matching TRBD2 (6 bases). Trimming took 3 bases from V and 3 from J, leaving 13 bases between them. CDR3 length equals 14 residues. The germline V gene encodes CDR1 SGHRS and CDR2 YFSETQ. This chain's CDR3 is CASSSGGVGYEQYF. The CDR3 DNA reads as TGCGCCAGCAGCTCCGGGGGTGTAGGCTACGAGCAGTACTTC.

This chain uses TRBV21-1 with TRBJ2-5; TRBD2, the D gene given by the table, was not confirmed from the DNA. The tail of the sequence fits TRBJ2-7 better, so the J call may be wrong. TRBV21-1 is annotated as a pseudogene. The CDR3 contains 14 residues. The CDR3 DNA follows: TGTGCCAGCAGCAAGGCACTAGTCCGCCGCGAGCAGTACTTC. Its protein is CASSKALVRREQYF.

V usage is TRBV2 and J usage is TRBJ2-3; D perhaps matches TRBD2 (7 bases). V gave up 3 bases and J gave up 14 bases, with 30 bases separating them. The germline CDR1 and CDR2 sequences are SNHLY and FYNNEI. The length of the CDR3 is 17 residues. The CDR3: CASSEGLWGGADRYAYF. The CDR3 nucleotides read TGTGCCAGCAGTGAGGGACTCTGGGGGGGGGCCGACAGATACGCGTATTTT.

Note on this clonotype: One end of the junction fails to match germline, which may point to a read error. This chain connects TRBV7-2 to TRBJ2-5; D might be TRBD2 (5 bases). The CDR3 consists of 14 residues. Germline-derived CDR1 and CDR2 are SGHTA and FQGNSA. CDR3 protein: CASSFWTGQETHYF. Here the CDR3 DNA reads TGTGCCAGCAGCTTCTGGACTGGCCAAGAGACCCATTACTTC.

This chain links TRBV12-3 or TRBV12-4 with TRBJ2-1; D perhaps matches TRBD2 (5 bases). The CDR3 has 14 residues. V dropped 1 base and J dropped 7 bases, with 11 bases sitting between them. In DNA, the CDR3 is TGTGCCAGCAGTTTAGGAGAGGGTAGGAATGAGCAGTTCTTC. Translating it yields CASSLGEGRNEQFF.

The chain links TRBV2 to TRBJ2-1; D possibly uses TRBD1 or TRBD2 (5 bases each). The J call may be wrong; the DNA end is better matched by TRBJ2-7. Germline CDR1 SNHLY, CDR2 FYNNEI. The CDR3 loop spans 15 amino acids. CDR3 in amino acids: CASSPRDQYYNEQYF. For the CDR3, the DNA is TGTGCCAGCAGTCCCCGGGACCAATACTACAATGAGCAGTACTTC.

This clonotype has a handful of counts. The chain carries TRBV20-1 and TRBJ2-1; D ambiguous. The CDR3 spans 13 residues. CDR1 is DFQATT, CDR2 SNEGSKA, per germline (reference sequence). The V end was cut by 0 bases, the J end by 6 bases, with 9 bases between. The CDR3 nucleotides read TGCAGTGCTAGAGACCCAACCTTCAATGAGCAGTTCTTC. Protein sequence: CSARDPTFNEQFF.

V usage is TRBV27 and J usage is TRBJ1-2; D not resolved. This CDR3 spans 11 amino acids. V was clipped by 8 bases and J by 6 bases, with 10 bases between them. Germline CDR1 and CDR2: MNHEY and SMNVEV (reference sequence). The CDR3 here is CASSDYNGYTF. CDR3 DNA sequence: TGTGCCAGCTCGGATTACAATGGCTACACCTTC.

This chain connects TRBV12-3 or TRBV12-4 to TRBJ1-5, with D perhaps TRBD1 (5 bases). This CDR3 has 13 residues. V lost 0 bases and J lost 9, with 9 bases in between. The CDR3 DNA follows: TGTGCCAGCAGTTTAGCGCAGGGTCGGCCCCAGCATTTT. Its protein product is CASSLAQGRPQHF.

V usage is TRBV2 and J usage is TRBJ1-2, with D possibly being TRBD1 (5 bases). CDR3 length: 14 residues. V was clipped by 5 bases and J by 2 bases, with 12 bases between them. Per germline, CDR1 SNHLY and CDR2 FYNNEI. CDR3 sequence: CASSPTEGNYGYTF. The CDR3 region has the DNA TGTGCCAGCAGTCCGACGGAGGGGAACTATGGCTACACCTTC.

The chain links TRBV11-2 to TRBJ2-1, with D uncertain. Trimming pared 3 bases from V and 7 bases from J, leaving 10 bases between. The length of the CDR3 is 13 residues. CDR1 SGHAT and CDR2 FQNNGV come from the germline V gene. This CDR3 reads CASSLTWKNEQFF. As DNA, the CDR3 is TGTGCCAGCAGCTTGACCTGGAAGAATGAGCAGTTCTTC.

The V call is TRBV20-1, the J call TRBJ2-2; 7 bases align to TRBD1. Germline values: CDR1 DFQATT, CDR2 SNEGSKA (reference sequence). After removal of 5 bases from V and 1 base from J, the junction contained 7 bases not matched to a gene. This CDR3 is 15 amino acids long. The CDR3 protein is CSARGRGKNTGELFF. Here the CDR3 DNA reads TGCAGTGCTCGGGGCAGGGGGAAGAACACCGGGGAGCTGTTTTTT.

In nucleotides, the CDR3 is TGTGCCAGCAGTGAATTCAGGGGCCCTCAAGAGACCCAGTACTTC. Its protein is CASSEFRGPQETQYF. The chain carries TRBV25-1 and TRBJ2-5; TRBD1 might be the D (6 bases). Germline assignment: CDR1 MGHDK and CDR2 SYGVNS. The CDR3 runs 15 residues. V lost 1 base, J lost 2 bases, and 11 bases lay in between.

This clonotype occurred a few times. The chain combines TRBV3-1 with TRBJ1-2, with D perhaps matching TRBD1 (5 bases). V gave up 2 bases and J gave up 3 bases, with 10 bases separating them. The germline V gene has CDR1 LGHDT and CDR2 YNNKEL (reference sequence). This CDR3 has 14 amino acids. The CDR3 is CASSQPGSDYGYTF. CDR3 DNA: TGTGCCAGCAGCCAACCAGGGTCAGACTATGGCTACACCTTC.

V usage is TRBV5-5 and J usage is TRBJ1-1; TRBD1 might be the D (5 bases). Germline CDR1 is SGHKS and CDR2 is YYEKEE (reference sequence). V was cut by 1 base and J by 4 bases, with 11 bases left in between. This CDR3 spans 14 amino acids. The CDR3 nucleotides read TGTGCCAGCAGCTTGAGGGTGGGGGGCACTGAAGCTTTCTTT. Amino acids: CASSLRVGGTEAFF.

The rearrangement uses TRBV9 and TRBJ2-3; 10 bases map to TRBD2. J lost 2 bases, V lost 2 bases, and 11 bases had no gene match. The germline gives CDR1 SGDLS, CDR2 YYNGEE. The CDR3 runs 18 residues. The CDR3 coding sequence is TGTGCCAGCAGCGTCAATCGGGGTAGCGGGAGGCCCACAGATACGCAGTATTTT. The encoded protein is CASSVNRGSGRPTDTQYF.

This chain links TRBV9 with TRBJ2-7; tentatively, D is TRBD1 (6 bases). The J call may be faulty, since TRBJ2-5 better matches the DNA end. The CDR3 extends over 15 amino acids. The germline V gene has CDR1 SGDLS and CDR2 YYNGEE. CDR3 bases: TGTGCCAGCAGCGTAGCCAGGGGTTTTTCGGAGACCCAGTACTTC. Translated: CASSVARGFSETQYF.

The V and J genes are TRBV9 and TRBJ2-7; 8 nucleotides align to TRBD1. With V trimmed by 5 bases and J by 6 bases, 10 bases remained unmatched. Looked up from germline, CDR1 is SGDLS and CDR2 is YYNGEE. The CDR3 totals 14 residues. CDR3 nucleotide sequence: TGTGCCAGCAGTGGGGGACAGGCCGGAGGCGAGCAGTACTTC. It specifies CASSGGQAGGEQYF.